Listed below are T cell receptor beta chains from one sample, sequenced in a study of CD8+CD57+ T cells in acquired aplastic anemia. TCRdb called the reads again in MiXCR, with one record for every CDR3 protein. The sample has more than 150,000 distinct CDR3 sequences, nearly 50% seen once. The sequenced material came from sorted CD4+, CD8+, or CD8+CD57+ T cells (not recorded which) from PBMCs. Receptors originate from a human donor with aplastic anemia. Both conserved end residues are part of each CDR3. Fields, in order: V gene, clone size, D gene, J gene, CDR3 DNA, CDR3 protein. D genes are given only for firm matches. For some rows the clone size is stated as once, few or many, or as a class when expanded; others skip it.

TRBV11-2	.	.	TRBJ2-1	TGTGCCAGCAGCAGAAGGGTTGGTGGGACCCCGGGGAATGAGCAGTTCTTC	CASSRRVGGTPGNEQFF
TRBV10-3	.	.	TRBJ1-2	TGTGCCATCAGTGTCGACACTAACTATGGCTACATCTTC	CAISVDTNYGYIF
TRBV12-5	many	TRBD1	TRBJ1-1	TGTGCTAGTGGACCTCGGACAGGAAACACTGAAGCTTTCTTT	CASGPRTGNTEAFF
TRBV24-1	many	TRBD1	TRBJ1-2	TGTGCCACCAGTGACCCGACAGGGTCGGCTAACTATGGCTACACCTTC	CATSDPTGSANYGYTF
TRBV7-2	.	.	TRBJ2-7	TGTGCCAGCAGCTTCGGGGGCGGCGAGCAGTACTTC	CASSFGGGEQYF
TRBV5-6	once	.	TRBJ1-6	TGTGCCAGCAGCTTGCGGGACAATAATTCACCCCTCCACTTT	CASSLRDNNSPLHF
TRBV5-1	.	TRBD2	TRBJ2-7	TGCGCCAGCAGCGACCCGGATACTAGCGGGAGGGGATACGAGCAGTACTTC	CASSDPDTSGRGYEQYF
TRBV7-9	many	.	TRBJ2-3	TGTGCCAGCAGCTTAGCGGGGGCTGATACGCAGTATTTT	CASSLAGADTQYF
TRBV2	once	TRBD1	TRBJ1-2	TGTGCCAGCAGGCCAACAGGGGTCGACTATGGTTACACCTTC	CASRPTGVDYGYTF
TRBV29-1	.	.	TRBJ1-2	TGCAGCGTTGAAGCAAACTTAAGGGGGAGCGGCTACACCTTC	CSVEANLRGSGYTF
TRBV9	.	.	TRBJ2-7	TGTGCCAGCAGCGCAGGGGCCAACTCCTACGAGCAGTACTTC	CASSAGANSYEQYF
TRBV6-5	.	.	TRBJ1-1	TGTGCCAGCAGGGAGGGGACCACTGAAGCTTTCTTT	CASREGTTEAFF
TRBV24-1	many	TRBD1	TRBJ2-5	TGTGCCACCAGTGGTAACGGGACAGGGCAAGAGACCCAGTACTTC	CATSGNGTGQETQYF
TRBV25-1	.	.	TRBJ1-6	TGTGCCAACTCAAAACAGGGAGCCCTTAATTCACCCCTCCACTTT	CANSKQGALNSPLHF